Below, 11 T cell receptor beta chains from the same sample are listed, as sequenced in a study of Graves' ophthalmopathy and Graves' hyperthyroidism. Amplification from RNA transcripts yielded the TCR beta CDR3 regions. The first-round RT-PCR employed HTBI primers together with the Qiagen OneStep RT-PCR kit. A multiplex PCR was then performed as the second round. TCRdb re-called the multiplex PCR reads with MiXCR, one entry per CDR3 protein. The sample shows hundreds of thousands of distinct CDR3 sequences, over 20% of them seen only once. Source material: peripheral blood. Source of these receptors: a woman aged 18-29 years with stable Graves' hyperthyroidism.

Worth noting for this clonotype: Germline and junction disagree at one end, which may indicate a read error. The V gene is TRBV19, the J gene TRBJ2-4; the match to TRBD1 covers 8 bases. Germline V gene sequence: CDR1 LNHDA, CDR2 SQIVND (reference sequence). This CDR3 spans 14 amino acids. Here the CDR3 reads CASSIGQGRNIKYF. For the CDR3, the DNA is TGTGCCAGTAGTATTGGACAGGGTCGGAACATTAAGTACTTC.

This clonotype showed up many times. The chain couples TRBV6-2 or TRBV6-3 to TRBJ2-7; 14 bases fit TRBD2. V lost 6 bases and J lost 1; bases outside the gene matches: 14. The V gene's germline CDR1 is MNHEY and CDR2 SVGEGT. This CDR3 spans 19 amino acids. The CDR3 protein is CASSRSGTSGRVASYEQYF. CDR3 DNA sequence: TGTGCCAGCAGCCGATCCGGGACTAGCGGGAGAGTAGCGTCCTACGAGCAGTACTTC.

This chain links TRBV6-5 with TRBJ2-5; the match to TRBD2 covers 9 bases. Germline CDR1 is MNHEY and CDR2 is SVGAGI. This CDR3 is built from 16 residues. V shed 0 bases, J shed 6 bases, and the junction held 8 bases outside the gene matches. The CDR3 spells CASSYSPAGGVKTQYF. The CDR3 nucleotides are TGTGCCAGCAGTTACTCTCCAGCGGGAGGAGTAAAGACCCAGTACTTC.

This clonotype was seen ten or more times. One end of the junction is discordant with germline, which a read error may explain. The J gene is TRBJ1-2, the V gene TRBV10-3, with 7 bases fitting TRBD1. Germline loops: CDR1 ENHRY, CDR2 SYGVKD. This CDR3 contains 14 residues. DNA for the CDR3: TGTGCCAACAGTCGAGGGACAGAGGAAGATGGCTACACCTTC. Residues: CANSRGTEEDGYTF.

The table lists this clonotype with many counts. The junction shows a germline mismatch at one end, possibly a read error. V is TRBV5-7 and J is TRBJ1-2, with D possibly being TRBD1 (5 bases). TRBV5-7 is treated as an ORF (open reading frame) with a function not yet certain. This CDR3 region has 15 residues. The DNA for the CDR3 is TGTGCCAGCAGCTTGGGGAAGGGGCTTAACTATGGCTATACCTTC. This translates into CASSLGKGLNYGYTF.

The chain carries TRBV6-5 and TRBJ2-5; TRBD2 matches 7 bases. The V segment lost 2 bases and the J segment 0 bases; nucleotides outside the gene matches: 6. The CDR3 runs to 16 residues. Germline CDR1 reads MNHEY; CDR2 reads SVGAGI. Written as DNA, the CDR3 is TGTGCCAGCAGTTACGGAGCGGGGCCCGACCAAGAGACCCAGTACTTC. Its translation: CASSYGAGPDQETQYF.

This clonotype showed up many times. This chain links TRBV5-1 with TRBJ2-2; possibly TRBD2 for D (6 bases). Looked up from germline, CDR1 is SGHRS and CDR2 is YFSETQ. The CDR3 is 13 amino acids. V was cut by 5 bases and J by 5 bases, with 10 bases left in between. The DNA of the CDR3 is TGCGCCAGCAGAGGAGGGGTTACCGGGGAGCTGTTTTTT. Translating gives CASRGGVTGELFF.

Ten or more counts support this clonotype. The CDR3 sequence: CATHGEEDYGYTF. The CDR3 nucleotides read TGTGCCACCCATGGCGAGGAAGACTATGGCTACACCTTC. The J gene is TRBJ1-2, the V gene TRBV12-3 or TRBV12-4; no definite D call. This CDR3 is built from 13 residues. V was trimmed by 10 bases and J by 3 bases, leaving 15 bases between them.

This clonotype was found many times. This CDR3 is missing its conserved last phenylalanine or tryptophan, likely due to a read error. The DNA is left out, because the CDR3 cannot be placed on it with certainty; the CDR3 is given as TCRdb lists it. The chain carries TRBV29-1 and TRBJ2-5; TRBD2 is the table's D call and was not checked against the DNA. Termini included, the CDR3 measures 14 amino acids. The germline V gene has CDR1 SQVTM and CDR2 ANQGSEA. Here the CDR3 reads CSVARDTDLAGGEI.

This clonotype was seen repeatedly, ten times or more. The rearrangement joins TRBV6-1 to TRBJ1-1; 9 bases align to TRBD1. Germline V gene data show CDR1 as MNHNS and CDR2 as SASEGT. The trim removed 6 bases at V and 0 bases at J, leaving 8 bases unmatched. The CDR3 covers 16 residues. DNA of the CDR3: TGTGCCAGCAGAAGGGACAGGGAGCGAGTGAACACTGAAGCTTTCTTT. This gives the protein CASRRDRERVNTEAFF.

This clonotype was seen many times. This chain joins TRBV12-3 or TRBV12-4 and TRBJ2-7; 9 bases map to TRBD2. The CDR3 totals 15 residues. J was trimmed by 0 bases and V by 6 bases; bases with no gene match: 6. The CDR3 loop is CASSPGLANSYEQYF. The CDR3 bases are TGTGCCAGCAGCCCCGGACTAGCGAACTCCTACGAGCAGTACTTC.